These 14 T cell receptor beta chains originate from one sample sequenced in a study of brain T cells in children with intractable seizures. Assay: immunoSEQ multiplex PCR; the TCRdb copy retains only in-frame clones and omits some. This table has roughly 69,000 clones, about 96% appearing once. This specimen consisted of peripheral blood, obtained at surgery. The receptor source for this set is a boy younger than two with focal cortical dysplasia and intractable seizures.

The count of this clone is one. This rearrangement joins TRBV6-5 to TRBJ2-3; D remains unclear. The CDR3 has 13 amino acids. The V gene lost 2 bases and the J gene lost 5 bases, with 8 bases spanning the gap. CDR1 is MNHEY and CDR2 is SVGAGI in the germline V gene. CDR3 nucleotide sequence: TGTGCCAGCAGTTACGTTCCAGGAGATACGCAGTATTTT. The encoded protein is CASSYVPGDTQYF.

The J gene is TRBJ1-1, the V gene TRBV27; 9 bases are shared with TRBD1. The trim removed 6 bases at V and 0 bases at J, leaving 5 bases unmatched. In germline, CDR1 is MNHEY, CDR2 SMNVEV (reference sequence). The CDR3 consists of 15 residues. DNA of the CDR3: TGTGCCAGCAGGGTGACAGGGGGTTTGAACACTGAAGCTTTCTTT. Its protein product is CASRVTGGLNTEAFF.

The chain recombines TRBV19 with TRBJ2-3, with D unresolved. There are 16 residues in the CDR3. Germline V gene data show CDR1 as LNHDA and CDR2 as SQIVND (reference sequence). V shed 4 bases and J shed 6 bases, with 20 bases lying between them. CDR3 loop: CASSTLVSWVKDTQYF. As DNA, the CDR3 is TGTGCCAGTAGTACGCTAGTGTCTTGGGTGAAGGATACGCAGTATTTT.

J is TRBJ2-2 and V is TRBV5-4; 9 positions match TRBD1. The CDR3 spans 15 residues. V shed 3 bases and J 1 base; nucleotides not matched to a gene: 1. CDR1 is SGHNT, CDR2 YYREEE, per germline (reference sequence). CDR3: CASSSGQGNTGELFF. The CDR3 nucleotides read TGTGCCAGCAGCTCGGGACAGGGGAACACCGGGGAGCTGTTTTTT.

The J gene is TRBJ2-2, the V gene TRBV6-2 or TRBV6-3; D possibly corresponds to TRBD2 (5 bases). The germline V gene encodes CDR1 MNHEY and CDR2 SVGEGT. The CDR3 runs to 15 residues. V was trimmed by 0 bases and J by 7 bases, leaving 12 bases between them. The CDR3 nucleotides read TGTGCCAGCAGTTACTCGGCCACTAGGAACGGGGAGCTGTTTTTT. Protein: CASSYSATRNGELFF.

The rearrangement uses TRBV24-1 and TRBJ2-3; TRBD2 matches at 7 bases. CDR3 size: 12 residues. V was clipped by 12 bases and J by 2 bases; unmatched bases: 4. Looked up from germline, CDR1 is KGHDR and CDR2 is SFDVKD. CDR3 nucleotide sequence: TGTGCCTCACGGGACTACACAGATACGCAGTATTTT. Amino acid sequence: CASRDYTDTQYF.

This chain joins TRBV3-1 (or the pseudogene TRBV3-2) and TRBJ2-5, with 8 bases identical to TRBD2. Germline CDR1 is LGHDT and CDR2 is YNNKEL (reference sequence). V dropped 5 bases and J dropped 9; count of bases not matched to a gene: 11. The CDR3 has 14 amino acids. CDR3 coding DNA: TGTGCCAGCAGCTCAGCTCCGGGACTAGGCTCCCAGTACTTC. This encodes CASSSAPGLGSQYF.

The CDR3 DNA reads as TGTGCCAGCAGCACCCGACAGGGGCCCTCGTACCAAGAGACCCAGTACTTC. Translating gives CASSTRQGPSYQETQYF. The chain joins TRBV14 to TRBJ2-5, with 8 bases matching TRBD1. This CDR3 contains 17 residues. Germline values: CDR1 SGHDN, CDR2 FVKESK. The junction had 11 bases not matched to a gene; V was cut back by 5 bases and J by 0 bases.

V and J are TRBV20-1 and TRBJ2-7; D is unresolved. Germline CDR1 reads DFQATT; CDR2 reads SNEGSKA (reference sequence). The CDR3 has 14 residues. V lost 3 bases, J lost 2 bases, and 14 bases lay in between. As DNA, the CDR3 is TGCAGTGCTAGTGTTTTAGGCAGCACCTACGAGCAGTACTTC. It specifies CSASVLGSTYEQYF.

This clone was seen only once. The chain carries TRBV4-1 and TRBJ2-5; weak D call: TRBD2 (6 bases). CDR3 length: 13 amino acids. V shed 4 bases and J shed 5 bases, with 11 bases lying between them. Germline assignment: CDR1 MGHRA and CDR2 YSYEKL. CDR3 protein: CASSLTSSETQYF. CDR3 bases: TGCGCCAGCAGCCTGACTAGTTCGGAGACCCAGTACTTC.

The chain employs TRBV12-5 and TRBJ1-5; maybe TRBD1 (5 bases). Trimming removed 3 bases at V and 1 base at J, with 19 bases between. Germline CDR1 is LGHNT and CDR2 is FRNRAP. The CDR3 is 18 residues long. The CDR3, as DNA: TGTGCTAGTGGTTTTTCCCCCGCAGGGCGGCAGAGCAATCAGCCCCAGCATTTT. Encoded protein: CASGFSPAGRQSNQPQHF.

This sequence joins TRBV6-5 and TRBJ1-2, with a possible D match to TRBD1 (5 bases). Germline CDR1 is MNHEY and CDR2 is SVGAGI. V lost 6 bases and J lost 5, with 13 bases in between. The CDR3 runs 13 residues. The CDR3 DNA is TGTGCCAGCAGCCCCCAGTGGGGGTATGGCTACACCTTC. It encodes CASSPQWGYGYTF.

DNA of the CDR3: TGTGCCAGCAGTCTTCTAGCGGGAGTGTCCAATGAGCAGTTCTTC. Translating it yields CASSLLAGVSNEQFF. V and J are TRBV6-4 and TRBJ2-1; TRBD2 aligns across 10 bases. J lost 6 bases, V lost 5 bases, and 7 bases had no gene match. Germline V gene data show CDR1 as MRHNA and CDR2 as SNTAGT. The CDR3 spans 15 residues.

The chain is built from TRBV3-1 (or the pseudogene TRBV3-2) and TRBJ1-3, with D maybe TRBD1 (6 bases). Germline V CDR1 and CDR2: LGHDT, YNNKEL (reference sequence). Trimming removed 5 bases from V and 1 base from J, with 15 bases in between. The length of the CDR3 is 16 residues. CDR3 nucleotides: TGTGCCAGCAGCACCCGGGACACTCCTTCTGGAAACACCATATATTTT. Translation: CASSTRDTPSGNTIYF.